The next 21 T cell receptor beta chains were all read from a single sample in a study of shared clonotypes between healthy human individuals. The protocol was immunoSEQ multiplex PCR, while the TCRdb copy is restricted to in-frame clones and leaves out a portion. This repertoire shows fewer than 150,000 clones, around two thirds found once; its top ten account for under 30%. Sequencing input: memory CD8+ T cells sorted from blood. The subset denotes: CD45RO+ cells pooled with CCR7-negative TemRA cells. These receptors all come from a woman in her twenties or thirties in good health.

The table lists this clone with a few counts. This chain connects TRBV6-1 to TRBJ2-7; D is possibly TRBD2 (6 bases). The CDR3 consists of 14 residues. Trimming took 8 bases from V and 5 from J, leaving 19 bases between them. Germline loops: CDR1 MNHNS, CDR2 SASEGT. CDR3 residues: CASAPGVEAHEQYF. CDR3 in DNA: TGTGCCAGCGCCCCGGGGGTTGAGGCCCACGAGCAGTACTTC.

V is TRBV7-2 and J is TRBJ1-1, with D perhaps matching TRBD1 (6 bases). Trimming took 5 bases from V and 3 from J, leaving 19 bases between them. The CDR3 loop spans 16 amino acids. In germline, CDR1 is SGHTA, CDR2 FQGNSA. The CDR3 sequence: CASSDPIGGGDTEAFF. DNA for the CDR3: TGTGCCAGCAGCGACCCGATCGGGGGCGGGGACACTGAAGCTTTCTTT.

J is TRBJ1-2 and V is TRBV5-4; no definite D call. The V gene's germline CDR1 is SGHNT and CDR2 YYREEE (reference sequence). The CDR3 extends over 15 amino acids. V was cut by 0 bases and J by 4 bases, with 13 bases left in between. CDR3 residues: CASSLEPGDVYGYTF. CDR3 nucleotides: TGTGCCAGCAGCTTGGAACCAGGCGACGTCTATGGCTACACCTTC. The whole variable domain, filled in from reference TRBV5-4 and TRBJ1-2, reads ETGVTQSPTHLIKTRGQQVTLRCSSQSGHNTVSWYQQALGQGPQFIFQYYREEENGRGNFPPRFSGLQFPNYSSELNVNALELDDSALYLCASSLEPGDVYGYTFGSGTRLTVV.

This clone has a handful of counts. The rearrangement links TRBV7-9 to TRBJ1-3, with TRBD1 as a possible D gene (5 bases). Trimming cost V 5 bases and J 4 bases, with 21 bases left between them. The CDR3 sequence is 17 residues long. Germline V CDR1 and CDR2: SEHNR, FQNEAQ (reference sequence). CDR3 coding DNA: TGTGCCAGCAGCCCACCCGTGGGGACCATGCCAGGAAACACCATATATTTT. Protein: CASSPPVGTMPGNTIYF. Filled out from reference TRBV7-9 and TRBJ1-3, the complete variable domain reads DTGVSQNPRHKITKRGQNVTFRCDPISEHNRLYWYRQTLGQGPEFLTYFQNEAQLEKSRLLSDRFSAERPKGSFSTLEIQRTEQGDSAMYLCASSPPVGTMPGNTIYFGEGSWLTVV.

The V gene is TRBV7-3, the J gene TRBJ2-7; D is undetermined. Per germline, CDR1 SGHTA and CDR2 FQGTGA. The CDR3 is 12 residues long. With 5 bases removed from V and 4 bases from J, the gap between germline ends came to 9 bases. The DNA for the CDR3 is TGTGCCAGCAGCCCGAATGGTTACGAGCAGTACTTC. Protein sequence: CASSPNGYEQYF.

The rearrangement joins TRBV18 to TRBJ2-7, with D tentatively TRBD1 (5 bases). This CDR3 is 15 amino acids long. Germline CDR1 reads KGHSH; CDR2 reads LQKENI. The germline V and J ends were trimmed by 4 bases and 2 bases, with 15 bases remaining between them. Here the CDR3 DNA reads TGTGCCAGCTCACGACTCAGGGTTTTGACCTACGAGCAGTACTTC. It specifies CASSRLRVLTYEQYF.

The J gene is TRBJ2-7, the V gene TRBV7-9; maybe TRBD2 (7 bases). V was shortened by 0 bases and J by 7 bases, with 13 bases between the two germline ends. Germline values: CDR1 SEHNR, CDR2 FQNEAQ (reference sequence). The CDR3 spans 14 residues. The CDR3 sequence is CASSLAGGAVEQYF. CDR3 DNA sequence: TGTGCCAGCAGCTTAGCAGGGGGGGCCGTGGAGCAGTACTTC.

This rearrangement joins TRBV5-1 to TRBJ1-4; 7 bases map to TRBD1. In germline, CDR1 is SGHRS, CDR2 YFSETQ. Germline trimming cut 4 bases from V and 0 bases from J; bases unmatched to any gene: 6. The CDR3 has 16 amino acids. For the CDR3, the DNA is TGCGCCAGCAGCCCAGGGACAGTTACAACTAATGAAAAACTGTTTTTT. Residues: CASSPGTVTTNEKLFF. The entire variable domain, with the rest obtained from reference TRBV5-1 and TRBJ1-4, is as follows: KAGVTQTPRYLIKTRGQQVTLSCSPISGHRSVSWYQQTPGQGLQFLFEYFSETQRNKGNFPGRFSGRQFSNSRSEMNVSTLELGDSALYLCASSPGTVTTNEKLFFGSGTQLSVL.

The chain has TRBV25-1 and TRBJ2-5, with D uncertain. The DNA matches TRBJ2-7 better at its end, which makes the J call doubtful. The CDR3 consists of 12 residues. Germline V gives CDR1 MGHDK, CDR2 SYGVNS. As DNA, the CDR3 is TGTGCCAGCAGTGCGAACAGCTACGAGCAGTACTTC. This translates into CASSANSYEQYF.

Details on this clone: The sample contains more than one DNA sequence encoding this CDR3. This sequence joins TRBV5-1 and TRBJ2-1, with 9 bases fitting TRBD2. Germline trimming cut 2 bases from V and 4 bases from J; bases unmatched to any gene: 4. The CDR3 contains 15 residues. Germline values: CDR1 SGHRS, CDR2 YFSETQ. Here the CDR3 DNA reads TGCGCCAGCAGCTTAGATAGCGGGGGTTACAATGAGCAGTTCTTC. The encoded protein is CASSLDSGGYNEQFF. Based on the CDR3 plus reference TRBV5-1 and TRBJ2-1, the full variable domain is KAGVTQTPRYLIKTRGQQVTLSCSPISGHRSVSWYQQTPGQGLQFLFEYFSETQRNKGNFPGRFSGRQFSNSRSEMNVSTLELGDSALYLCASSLDSGGYNEQFFGPGTRLTVL.

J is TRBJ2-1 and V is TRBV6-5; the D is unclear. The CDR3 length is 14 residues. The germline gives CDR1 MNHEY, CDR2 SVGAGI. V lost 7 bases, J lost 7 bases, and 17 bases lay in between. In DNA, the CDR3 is TGTGCCAGCACACATGGGGAAGCGAGTAATGAGCAGTTCTTC. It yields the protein CASTHGEASNEQFF.

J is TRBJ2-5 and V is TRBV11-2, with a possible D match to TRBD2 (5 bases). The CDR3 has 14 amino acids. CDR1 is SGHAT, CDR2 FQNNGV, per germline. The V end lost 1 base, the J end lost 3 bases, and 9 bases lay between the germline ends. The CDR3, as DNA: TGTGCCAGCAGCTTAGTTCGGGGAGAAGAGACCCAGTACTTC. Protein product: CASSLVRGEETQYF.

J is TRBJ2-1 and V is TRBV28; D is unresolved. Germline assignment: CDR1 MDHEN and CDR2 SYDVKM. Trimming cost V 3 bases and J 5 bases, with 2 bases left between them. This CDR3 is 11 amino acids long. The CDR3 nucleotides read TGTGCCAGCAGTTTTAACAATGAGCAGTTCTTC. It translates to CASSFNNEQFF.

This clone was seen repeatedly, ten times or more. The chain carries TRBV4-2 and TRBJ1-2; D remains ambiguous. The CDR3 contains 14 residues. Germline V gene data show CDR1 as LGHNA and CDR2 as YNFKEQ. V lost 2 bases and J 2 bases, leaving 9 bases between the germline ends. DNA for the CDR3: TGTGCCAGCAGCCAACCTCTGGGGAACTATGGCTACACCTTC. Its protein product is CASSQPLGNYGYTF.

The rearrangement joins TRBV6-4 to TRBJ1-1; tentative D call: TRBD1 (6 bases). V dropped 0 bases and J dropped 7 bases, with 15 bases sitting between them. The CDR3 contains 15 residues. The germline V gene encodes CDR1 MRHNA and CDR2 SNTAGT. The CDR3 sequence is CASSDSRRPGVEAFF. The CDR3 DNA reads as TGTGCCAGCAGTGACTCACGAAGGCCAGGGGTTGAAGCTTTCTTT.

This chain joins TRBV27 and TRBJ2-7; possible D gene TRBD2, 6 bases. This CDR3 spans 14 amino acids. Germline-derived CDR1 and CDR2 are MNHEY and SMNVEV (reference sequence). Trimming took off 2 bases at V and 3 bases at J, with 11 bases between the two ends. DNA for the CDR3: TGTGCCAGCAGTTTAGCGGGACGTCACTACGAGCAGTACTTC. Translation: CASSLAGRHYEQYF.

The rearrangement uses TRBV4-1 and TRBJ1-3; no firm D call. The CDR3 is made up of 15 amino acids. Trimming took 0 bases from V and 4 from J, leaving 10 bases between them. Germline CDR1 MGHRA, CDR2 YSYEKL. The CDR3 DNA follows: TGCGCCAGCAGCCAAGATAGCGGGTTGGGAAACACCATATATTTT. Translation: CASSQDSGLGNTIYF.

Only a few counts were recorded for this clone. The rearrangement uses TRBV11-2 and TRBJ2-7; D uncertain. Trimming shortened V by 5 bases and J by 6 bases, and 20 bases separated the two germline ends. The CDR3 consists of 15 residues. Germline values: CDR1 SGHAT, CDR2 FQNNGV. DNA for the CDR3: TGTGCCAGCAGCCCACGGTACGCGGATTTTGGCGAGCAGTACTTC. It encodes CASSPRYADFGEQYF.

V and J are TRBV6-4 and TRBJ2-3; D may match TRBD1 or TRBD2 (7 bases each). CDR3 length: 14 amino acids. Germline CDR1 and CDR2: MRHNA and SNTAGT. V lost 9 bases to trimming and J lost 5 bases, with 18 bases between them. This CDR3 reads CASRQGGEGDTQYF. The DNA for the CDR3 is TGTGCCAGTAGACAGGGAGGGGAAGGAGATACGCAGTATTTT.

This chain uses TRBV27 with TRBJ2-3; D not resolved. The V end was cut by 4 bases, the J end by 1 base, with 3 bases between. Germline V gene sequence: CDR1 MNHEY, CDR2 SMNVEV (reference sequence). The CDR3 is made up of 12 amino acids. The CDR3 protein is CASSYGTDTQYF. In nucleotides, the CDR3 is TGTGCCAGCAGTTACGGCACAGATACGCAGTATTTT.

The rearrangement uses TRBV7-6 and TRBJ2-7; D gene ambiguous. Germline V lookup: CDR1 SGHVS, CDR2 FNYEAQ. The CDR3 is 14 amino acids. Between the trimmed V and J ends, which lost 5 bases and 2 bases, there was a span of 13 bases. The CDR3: CASSRDDFTYEQYF. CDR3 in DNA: TGTGCCAGCAGCCGAGACGACTTCACCTACGAGCAGTACTTC.